The next 26 T cell receptor beta chains were all read from a single sample in a study of T cell repertoires in cytomegalovirus infection (dated by TCRdb to the late 2010s). The instrument given in TCRdb is Illumina HiSeq 1500. Using fastp trimming at Q25 and MiXCR clonotype assembly, TCRdb reanalyzed the public sequencing data and kept in-frame beta chains. Rows merge per CDR3 protein into single entries with the most common DNA and genes. The sample table lists around 740,000 distinct CDR3 sequences, 35% to 40% of them with a count of one. The ten biggest clones cover around 2.8% of the sample. The sample was PBMCs. These receptor sequences come from a human donor in good health (CMV status not recorded). Some clones in this sample may be carry-over from other donors' samples.

The V gene is TRBV28, the J gene TRBJ2-1, with TRBD2 identical over 7 bases. The CDR3 covers 16 residues. CDR1 and CDR2 (germline): MDHEN, SYDVKM. The V gene end was trimmed by 7 bases and the J gene end by 3 bases; junction bases not matched to a gene: 12. The CDR3 spells CASINREAIDYNEQFF. The CDR3 bases are TGTGCCAGCATCAATCGGGAGGCCATCGACTACAATGAGCAGTTCTTC.

In this sample, this clonotype turned up many times. The chain has TRBV7-2 and TRBJ2-3; D possibly corresponds to TRBD2 (6 bases). CDR3 size: 14 residues. Looked up from germline, CDR1 is SGHTA and CDR2 is FQGNSA. Trimming took 3 bases from V and 1 from J, leaving 8 bases between them. The CDR3 DNA reads as TGTGCCAGCAGCTTCTCTAGCGGCACAGATACGCAGTATTTT. Its protein is CASSFSSGTDTQYF.

This clonotype was seen a handful of times. This chain connects TRBV7-2 to TRBJ2-7; 8 nucleotides align to TRBD1. In germline, CDR1 is SGHTA, CDR2 FQGNSA. V shed 5 bases and J 6 bases; nucleotides not matched to a gene: 9. The CDR3 spans 14 residues. In DNA form, the CDR3 reads TGTGCCAGCAGCGCCCGTCCGGGACAGGTCGAGCAGTACTTC. This encodes CASSARPGQVEQYF.

This clonotype was recorded many times. The chain employs TRBV7-8 and TRBJ1-3; D is unclear. Trimming stripped 3 bases from V and 0 bases from J, with 12 bases between. CDR3 length equals 16 residues. Per the germline V gene, CDR1 is SGHVS and CDR2 is FQNEAQ. The CDR3 DNA reads as TGTGCCAGCAGCTTCGGACCTTTTTTCTCTGGAAACACCATATATTTT. Its translation is CASSFGPFFSGNTIYF.

V gene TRBV28 combines with J gene TRBJ2-7; no clear D. Trimming left V 11 bases short and J 0 bases short, with 11 bases between. Germline loops: CDR1 MDHEN, CDR2 SYDVKM. CDR3 length: 12 amino acids. The CDR3 region is CAAEDPSYEQYF. Here the CDR3 DNA reads TGTGCCGCAGAAGATCCCTCCTACGAGCAGTACTTC.

The gene calls are TRBV7-2 and TRBJ2-1, with D perhaps TRBD2 (6 bases). Germline V gene sequence: CDR1 SGHTA, CDR2 FQGNSA. The CDR3 covers 19 residues. V lost 1 base and J lost 6, with 25 bases in between. CDR3 bases: TGTGCCAGCAGCTTAGTCGGTGCGGGATTTAAGTTTGGCTTCAATGAGCAGTTCTTC. Translating it yields CASSLVGAGFKFGFNEQFF. Filled out from reference TRBV7-2 and TRBJ2-1, the complete variable domain reads GAGVSQSPSNKVTEKGKDVELRCDPISGHTALYWYRQSLGQGLEFLIYFQGNSAPDKSGLPSDRFSAERTGGSVSTLTIQRTQQEDSAVYLCASSLVGAGFKFGFNEQFFGPGTRLTVL.

V gene TRBV28 combines with J gene TRBJ2-7, with D perhaps matching TRBD2 (6 bases). Germline V CDR1 and CDR2: MDHEN, SYDVKM. This CDR3 region has 16 residues. Trimming pared 10 bases from V and 2 bases from J, leaving 24 bases between. The CDR3 coding sequence is TGTGCCACCCAGTTTGGTGGCGGGGCAGCCACCTACGAGCAGTACTTC. Protein sequence: CATQFGGGAATYEQYF.

Only one count was recorded for this clonotype. The chain joins TRBV6-8 to TRBJ1-4, with D unresolved. This CDR3 has 14 residues. The ends were cut back, 7 bases at V and 3 bases at J, with 12 bases in the middle. Germline V gene lookup returns CDR1 MNHGY and CDR2 SAAAGT. For the CDR3, the DNA is TGTGCCAGCATTCCGGGAGGTCCTAATGAAAAACTGTTTTTT. Protein sequence: CASIPGGPNEKLFF.

This clonotype appeared a few times. The chain recombines TRBV20-1 with TRBJ2-3; D unclear. The V gene's germline CDR1 is DFQATT and CDR2 SNEGSKA (reference sequence). The CDR3 extends over 15 amino acids. Trimming cost V 1 base and J 0 bases, with 11 bases left between them. CDR3 loop: CSARARATSTDTQYF. The CDR3 coding sequence is TGCAGTGCTAGAGCCAGAGCGACTAGCACAGATACGCAGTATTTT.

The rearrangement uses TRBV10-3 and TRBJ1-6; D may be TRBD1 (5 bases). Trimming stripped 4 bases from V and 8 bases from J, with 9 bases between. The germline CDR1 and CDR2 sequences are ENHRY and SYGVKD. This CDR3 region has 13 residues. In DNA form, the CDR3 reads TGTGCCATCAGTGGGGGGATCGATTCACCCCTCCACTTT. Protein sequence: CAISGGIDSPLHF.

This clonotype came up a few times. The chain uses TRBV5-6 and TRBJ2-1; 7 bases line up with TRBD1. V lost 4 bases to trimming and J lost 2 bases; unmatched junction nucleotides: 6. The CDR3 extends over 15 amino acids. Germline lookup yields CDR1 SGHDT and CDR2 YYEEEE. The CDR3 sequence: CASSTGTEAYNEQFF. The CDR3 DNA reads TGTGCCAGCAGCACCGGGACAGAGGCCTACAATGAGCAGTTCTTC.

This clonotype was observed a few times. The chain has TRBV28 and TRBJ1-5; tentatively, D is TRBD1 (6 bases). The CDR3 is 18 residues long. V was clipped by 2 bases and J by 5 bases, with 22 bases between them. Germline assignment: CDR1 MDHEN and CDR2 SYDVKM. This CDR3 is CASSLRLRATGADQPQHF. The CDR3 DNA is TGTGCCAGCAGTTTAAGGCTCAGGGCGACAGGTGCTGATCAGCCCCAGCATTTT. Full variable domain (outside the CDR3, taken from reference TRBV28 and TRBJ1-5): DVKVTQSSRYLVKRTGEKVFLECVQDMDHENMFWYRQDPGLGLRLIYFSYDVKMKEKGDIPEGYSVSREKKERFSLILESASTNQTSMYLCASSLRLRATGADQPQHFGDGTRLSIL.

This clonotype occurred a few times. The V gene is TRBV15, the J gene TRBJ2-6; no reliable D call. V was shortened by 5 bases and J by 4 bases, with 12 bases between the two germline ends. This CDR3 has 15 amino acids. The germline gives CDR1 LNHNV, CDR2 YYDKDF (reference sequence). The DNA for the CDR3 is TGTGCCACCAGCGTCTTAACGGAGGGGGCCAACGTCCTGACTTTC. Translation: CATSVLTEGANVLTF.

This chain connects TRBV20-1 to TRBJ1-5; 11 bases are a match to TRBD1. The CDR3 sequence is 13 residues long. Germline CDR1 DFQATT, CDR2 SNEGSKA (reference sequence). The V segment lost 6 bases and the J segment 6 bases; nucleotides outside the gene matches: 4. The CDR3: CSAGQGAGQPQHF. In DNA form, the CDR3 reads TGCAGTGCCGGACAGGGGGCGGGTCAGCCCCAGCATTTT.

This clonotype was seen a handful of times. V usage is TRBV12-3 or TRBV12-4 and J usage is TRBJ2-7; 7 bases line up with TRBD1. The CDR3 is 16 amino acids. Trimming removed 2 bases from V and 3 bases from J; junction bases left unmatched: 10. The CDR3 region is CASSLKLGGDNYEQYF. DNA of the CDR3: TGTGCCAGCAGTTTAAAGTTAGGGGGCGATAACTACGAGCAGTACTTC.

V usage is TRBV19 and J usage is TRBJ1-2; D remains ambiguous. The V and J ends lost 2 bases and 2 bases respectively, with 21 bases between them. This CDR3 region has 18 residues. Germline lookup yields CDR1 LNHDA and CDR2 SQIVND (reference sequence). The CDR3, as DNA: TGTGCCAGTAGTATAACCATCTTCGGTCGGGCGGAAAACTATGGCTACACCTTC. Its translation: CASSITIFGRAENYGYTF.

The chain is built from TRBV27 and TRBJ1-2; TRBD1 matches at 8 bases. V was pared by 11 bases and J by 7 bases, with 18 bases of the junction left unmatched. Germline CDR1 MNHEY, CDR2 SMNVEV (reference sequence). The CDR3 consists of 15 residues. The CDR3 is CALSLTQGAAGGYTF. The CDR3 DNA reads as TGTGCCCTCAGTTTAACCCAGGGGGCAGCGGGTGGCTACACCTTC.

This clonotype was observed a few times. The genes are TRBV6-5 and TRBJ2-3, with 13 bases fitting TRBD2. Per germline, CDR1 MNHEY and CDR2 SVGAGI. The length of the CDR3 is 15 residues. V shed 6 bases and J 4 bases; nucleotides not matched to a gene: 4. CDR3 nucleotides: TGTGCCAGCAGGGGACTAGCGGGGTGGGCAGATACGCAGTATTTT. As protein: CASRGLAGWADTQYF.

Ten or more counts support this clonotype. This chain links TRBV7-9 with TRBJ2-2; the match to TRBD1 covers 8 bases. The CDR3 sequence is 14 residues long. V was pared by 4 bases and J by 4 bases, with 2 bases of the junction left unmatched. Germline assignment: CDR1 SEHNR and CDR2 FQNEAQ (reference sequence). The CDR3 region is CASSSDRVTGELFF. The DNA for the CDR3 is TGTGCCAGCAGCTCGGACAGGGTCACCGGGGAGCTGTTTTTT.

A remark on this clonotype: The junction does not match germline at one end; this may be a read error. This chain uses TRBV12-3 or TRBV12-4 with TRBJ1-5, with D hard to call. The CDR3 extends over 19 amino acids. CDR3 bases: TGTGCCAGCAGTTTAGATTTCCCTACGACGGGTGATAGCCATCAGCCCCAGCATTTT. Its protein is CASSLDFPTTGDSHQPQHF.

The gene calls are TRBV24-1 and TRBJ2-2, with D maybe TRBD2 (5 bases). CDR1 is KGHDR, CDR2 SFDVKD, per germline. The CDR3 has 13 residues. Trimming removed 7 bases at V and 3 bases at J, with 8 bases between. This chain's CDR3 is CATSLDYTGELFF. DNA of the CDR3: TGTGCCACCAGCCTGGACTACACCGGGGAGCTGTTTTTT.

This clonotype showed up just a few times. The chain carries TRBV5-6 and TRBJ1-2, with TRBD1 identical over 11 bases. Per germline, CDR1 SGHDT and CDR2 YYEEEE. This CDR3 contains 17 residues. Losses at the gene ends were 3 bases for V and 5 bases for J; bases not matched to a gene: 12. The DNA of the CDR3 is TGTGCCAGCAGCTCCTTGGACAGGGGGCGCAGGGGTTATGGCTACACCTTC. Encoded protein: CASSSLDRGRRGYGYTF.

This clonotype was seen a handful of times. J is TRBJ2-2 and V is TRBV7-9; 8 bases match TRBD1. V was clipped by 5 bases and J by 0 bases; unmatched bases: 5. Per germline, CDR1 SEHNR and CDR2 FQNEAQ (reference sequence). The CDR3 contains 16 residues. As DNA, the CDR3 is TGTGCCAGCAGCGTTAGACAGGGGTCGAACACCGGGGAGCTGTTTTTT. Amino acids: CASSVRQGSNTGELFF.

There are a few counts of this clonotype. The chain combines TRBV6-5 with TRBJ2-7, with a possible D match to TRBD2 (5 bases). Germline CDR1 is MNHEY and CDR2 is SVGAGI. The CDR3 is 13 residues long. Trimming left V 2 bases short and J 2 bases short, with 7 bases between. As DNA, the CDR3 is TGTGCCAGCAGTTACGACGGGACCTACGAGCAGTACTTC. As protein: CASSYDGTYEQYF.

This clonotype was picked up a small number of times. This chain connects TRBV10-3 to TRBJ1-1, with D possibly being TRBD1 (6 bases). CDR3 size: 15 residues. V lost 6 bases and J lost 6, with 20 bases in between. CDR1 and CDR2 from the germline V gene are ENHRY and SYGVKD. DNA of the CDR3: TGTGCCATCAGGACAGGCAGACCAGGCGGGTCTGAAGCTTTCTTT. This sequence encodes CAIRTGRPGGSEAFF.

This clonotype was seen a handful of times. The chain couples TRBV18 to TRBJ1-4; D is ambiguous. This CDR3 comprises 18 residues. Germline CDR1 and CDR2: KGHSH and LQKENI. Trimming pared 1 base from V and 0 bases from J, leaving 15 bases between. In DNA form, the CDR3 reads TGTGCCAGCTCACCACTCCCCTGGGCCCGACCAACTAATGAAAAACTGTTTTTT. It encodes CASSPLPWARPTNEKLFF.